The rows below give T cell receptor beta chains drawn from one sample of a study of T-cell memory formation after mild COVID-19. From the 5' RACE reads, TCRdb called clonotypes with MiXCR, one entry per CDR3 protein. The sample shows under 700,000 distinct CDR3 sequences, around 21% of them seen only once. Sequenced sample: PBMCs or a T cell subset sorted from them (not recorded which). These receptors were collected from an adult woman who had mild COVID-19 (a few samples of this study predate the infection). Cell type and time point are not known. The CDR3 runs from the conserved cysteine through the conserved F or W. A D gene is named only where the DNA matches it firmly. Rows may omit the clone size; those that give it use once, few, many or a size class.

D gene: .; V gene: TRBV12-3/TRBV12-4; J gene: TRBJ1-1; clone size: .; CDR3 DNA: TGTGCCAGCAGGAGAGAGGTTCTGAACACTGAAGCTTTCTTT; CDR3 protein: CASRREVLNTEAFF
D gene: .; V gene: TRBV12-3/TRBV12-4; J gene: TRBJ1-5; clone size: .; CDR3 DNA: TGTGCCAGCAGTTTGGCAGGACAGAGCAATCAGCCCCAGCATTTT; CDR3 protein: CASSLAGQSNQPQHF
D gene: .; V gene: TRBV7-2; J gene: TRBJ1-1; clone size: .; CDR3 DNA: TGTGCCAGCAGCCCGGGACACCGGAACACTGAAGCTTTCTTT; CDR3 protein: CASSPGHRNTEAFF
D gene: .; V gene: TRBV7-9; J gene: TRBJ2-7; clone size: few; CDR3 DNA: TGTGCCAGCAGCTTAGCGCCTGGACAGCCAAACTACGAGCAGTACTTC; CDR3 protein: CASSLAPGQPNYEQYF
D gene: TRBD1; V gene: TRBV10-3; J gene: TRBJ1-2; clone size: .; CDR3 DNA: TGTGCCATCAGTCCCGGGACAGGGGGCCTCACTAACTATGGCTACACCTTC; CDR3 protein: CAISPGTGGLTNYGYTF
D gene: TRBD2; V gene: TRBV11-1; J gene: TRBJ2-1; clone size: .; CDR3 DNA: TGTGCCAGCCGTCCCCTACTAGCGGGAGTCAACAATGAGCAGTTCTTC; CDR3 protein: CASRPLLAGVNNEQFF
D gene: .; V gene: TRBV7-3; J gene: TRBJ1-2; clone size: few; CDR3 DNA: TGTGCCAGCAGCTTAACGGGGACCCGGGATGGCTACACCTTC; CDR3 protein: CASSLTGTRDGYTF
D gene: .; V gene: TRBV29-1; J gene: TRBJ2-7; clone size: few; CDR3 DNA: TGCAGCGCCTCTGAGGAGTACGAGCAGTACTTC; CDR3 protein: CSASEEYEQYF
D gene: .; V gene: TRBV6-5; J gene: TRBJ2-3; clone size: few; CDR3 DNA: TGTGCCAGCAGACTGACTAGTTCCACAGATACGCAGTATTTT; CDR3 protein: CASRLTSSTDTQYF
D gene: TRBD1; V gene: TRBV4-1; J gene: TRBJ2-7; clone size: .; CDR3 DNA: TGCGCCAGCAGCCCAACGGGACAGTTCGCTAGGAGCTCCTACGAGCAGTACTTC; CDR3 protein: CASSPTGQFARSSYEQYF
D gene: TRBD2; V gene: TRBV11-3; J gene: TRBJ2-7; clone size: few; CDR3 DNA: TGTGCCAGCAGCTACGGGACTAGCGGAGCCATCTACGAGCAGTACTTC; CDR3 protein: CASSYGTSGAIYEQYF
D gene: .; V gene: TRBV12-3/TRBV12-4; J gene: TRBJ2-7; clone size: .; CDR3 DNA: TGTGCCAGCAGTCCGAGTACCCTACTCCTCGAGCAGTACTTC; CDR3 protein: CASSPSTLLLEQYF
D gene: TRBD2; V gene: TRBV12-3/TRBV12-4; J gene: TRBJ2-2; clone size: few; CDR3 DNA: TGTGCCAGCAGTTTAGGGGAGGGGCACACCGGGGAGCTGTTTTTT; CDR3 protein: CASSLGEGHTGELFF
D gene: TRBD2; V gene: TRBV7-9; J gene: TRBJ2-1; clone size: .; CDR3 DNA: TGTGCCAATGGGGGACTAGCTGGTGAGCAGTTCTTC; CDR3 protein: CANGGLAGEQFF
D gene: TRBD1; V gene: TRBV4-3; J gene: TRBJ1-1; clone size: .; CDR3 DNA: TGCGCCAGCAGCCACGGGACAGGGCGGGACACTGAAGCTTTCTTT; CDR3 protein: CASSHGTGRDTEAFF
D gene: .; V gene: TRBV6-6; J gene: TRBJ2-7; clone size: .; CDR3 DNA: TGTGCCAGCTCCATAGCGAGGTACGAGCAGTACTTC; CDR3 protein: CASSIARYEQYF
D gene: .; V gene: TRBV6-5; J gene: TRBJ1-4; clone size: .; CDR3 DNA: TGTGCCAGCAGTCGACACAGGGATTGGGGTAATGAAAAACTGTTTTTT; CDR3 protein: CASSRHRDWGNEKLFF
D gene: .; V gene: TRBV24-1; J gene: TRBJ2-7; clone size: .; CDR3 DNA: TGTGCCACCAGTGATTTGCGATTCTGGGGGCATCCTCGGGAGCAGTACTTC; CDR3 protein: CATSDLRFWGHPREQYF
D gene: .; V gene: TRBV7-6; J gene: TRBJ2-1; clone size: few; CDR3 DNA: TGTGCCAGCAGCCCCAGCCGCGGGCAGATCTACAATGAGCAGTTCTTC; CDR3 protein: CASSPSRGQIYNEQFF
D gene: .; V gene: TRBV5-1; J gene: TRBJ2-2; clone size: many; CDR3 DNA: TGCGCCAGCAGCTTGGACGGGATGCTATCCGGGGAGCTGTTTTTT; CDR3 protein: CASSLDGMLSGELFF
D gene: .; V gene: TRBV5-1; J gene: TRBJ1-5; clone size: few; CDR3 DNA: TGCGCCAGCAGCTTGGATCCCTGGCAGGGAGATCAGCCCCAGCATTTT; CDR3 protein: CASSLDPWQGDQPQHF
D gene: TRBD1; V gene: TRBV24-1; J gene: TRBJ1-1; clone size: few; CDR3 DNA: TGTGCCACCAGTGACCTACAGGGGAATGAAGCTTTCTTT; CDR3 protein: CATSDLQGNEAFF
D gene: TRBD1; V gene: TRBV19; J gene: TRBJ1-1; clone size: .; CDR3 DNA: TGTGCCAGTAGTAGGAGGGACAGGGGGCGAGAAACTGAAGCTTTCTTT; CDR3 protein: CASSRRDRGRETEAFF